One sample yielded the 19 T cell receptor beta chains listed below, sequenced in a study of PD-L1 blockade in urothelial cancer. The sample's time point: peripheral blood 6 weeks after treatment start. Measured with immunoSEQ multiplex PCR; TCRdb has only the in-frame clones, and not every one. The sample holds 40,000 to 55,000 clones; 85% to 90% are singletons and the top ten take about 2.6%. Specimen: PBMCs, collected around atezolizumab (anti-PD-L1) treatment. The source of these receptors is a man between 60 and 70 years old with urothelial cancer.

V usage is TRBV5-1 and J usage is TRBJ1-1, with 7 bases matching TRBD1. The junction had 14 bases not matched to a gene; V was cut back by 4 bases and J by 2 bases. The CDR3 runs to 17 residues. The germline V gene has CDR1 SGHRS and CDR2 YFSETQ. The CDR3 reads CASSKFEGAQGNTEAFF. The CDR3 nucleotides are TGCGCCAGCAGCAAATTTGAGGGGGCGCAGGGCAACACTGAAGCTTTCTTT.

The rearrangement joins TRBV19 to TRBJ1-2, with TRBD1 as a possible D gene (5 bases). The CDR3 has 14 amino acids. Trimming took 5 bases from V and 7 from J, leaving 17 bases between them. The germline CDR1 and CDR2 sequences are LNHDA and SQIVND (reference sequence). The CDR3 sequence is CASSGDGTRGGYTF. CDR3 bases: TGTGCCAGTAGTGGCGACGGGACTAGAGGTGGCTACACCTTC.

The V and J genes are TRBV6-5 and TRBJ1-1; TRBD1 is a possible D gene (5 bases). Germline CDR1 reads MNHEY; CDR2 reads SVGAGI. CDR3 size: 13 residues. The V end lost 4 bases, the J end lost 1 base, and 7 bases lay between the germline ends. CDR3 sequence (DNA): TGTGCCAGCAGTTTTGACAGGAACACTGAAGCTTTCTTT. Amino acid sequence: CASSFDRNTEAFF.

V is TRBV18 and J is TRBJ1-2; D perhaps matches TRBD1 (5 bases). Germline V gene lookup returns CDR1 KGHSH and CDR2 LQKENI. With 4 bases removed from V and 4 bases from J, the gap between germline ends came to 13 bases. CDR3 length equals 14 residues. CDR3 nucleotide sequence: TGTGCCAGCTCACAAGGACAAGACCTCTATGGCTACACCTTC. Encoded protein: CASSQGQDLYGYTF.

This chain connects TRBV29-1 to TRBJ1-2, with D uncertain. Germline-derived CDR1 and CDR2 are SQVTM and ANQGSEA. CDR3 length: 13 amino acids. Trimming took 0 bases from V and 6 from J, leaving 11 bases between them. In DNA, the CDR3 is TGCAGCGTTGAAGATCCCTTTAATAATGGCTACACCTTC. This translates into CSVEDPFNNGYTF.

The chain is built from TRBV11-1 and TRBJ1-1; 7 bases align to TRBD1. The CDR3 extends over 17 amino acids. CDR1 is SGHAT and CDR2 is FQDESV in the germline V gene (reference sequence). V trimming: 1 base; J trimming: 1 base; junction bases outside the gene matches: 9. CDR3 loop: CASSLVRGRRGNTEAFF. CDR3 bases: TGTGCCAGCAGCTTAGTGAGGGGGCGGCGAGGGAACACTGAAGCTTTCTTT.

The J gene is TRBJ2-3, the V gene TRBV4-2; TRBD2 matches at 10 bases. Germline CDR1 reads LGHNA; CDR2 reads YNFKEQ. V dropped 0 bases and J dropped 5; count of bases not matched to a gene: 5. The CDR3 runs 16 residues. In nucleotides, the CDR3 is TGTGCCAGCAGCCAAGATCAGCGGGGGGGGCTAGATACGCAGTATTTT. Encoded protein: CASSQDQRGGLDTQYF.

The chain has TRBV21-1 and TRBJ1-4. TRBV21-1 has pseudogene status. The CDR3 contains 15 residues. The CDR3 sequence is CASSNDLVVGEKLFF. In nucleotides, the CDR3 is TGTGCCAGCAGCAACGACCTAGTGGTGGGTGAAAAACTGTTTTTT.

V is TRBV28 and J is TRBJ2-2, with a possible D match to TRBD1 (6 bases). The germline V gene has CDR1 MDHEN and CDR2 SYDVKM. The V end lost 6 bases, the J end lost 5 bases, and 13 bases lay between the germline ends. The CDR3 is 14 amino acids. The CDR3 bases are TGTGCCAGCAGAAGGGACACAGGGACCGGGGAGCTGTTTTTT. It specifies CASRRDTGTGELFF. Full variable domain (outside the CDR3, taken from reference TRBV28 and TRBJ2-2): DVKVTQSSRYLVKRTGEKVFLECVQDMDHENMFWYRQDPGLGLRLIYFSYDVKMKEKGDIPEGYSVSREKKERFSLILESASTNQTSMYLCASRRDTGTGELFFGEGSRLTVL.

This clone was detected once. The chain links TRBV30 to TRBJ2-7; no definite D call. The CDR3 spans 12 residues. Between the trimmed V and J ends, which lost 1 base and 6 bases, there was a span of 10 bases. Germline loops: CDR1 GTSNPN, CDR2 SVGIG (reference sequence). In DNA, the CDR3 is TGTGCCTGGAGTGCCGCCTTGGCCGAGCAGTACTTC. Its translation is CAWSAALAEQYF.

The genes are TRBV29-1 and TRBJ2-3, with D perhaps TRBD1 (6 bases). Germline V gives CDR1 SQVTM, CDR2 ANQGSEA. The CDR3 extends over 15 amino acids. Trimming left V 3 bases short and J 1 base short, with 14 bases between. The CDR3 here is CSVDRGAGGTDTQYF. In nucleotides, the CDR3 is TGCAGCGTTGACAGGGGTGCAGGGGGCACAGATACGCAGTATTTT.

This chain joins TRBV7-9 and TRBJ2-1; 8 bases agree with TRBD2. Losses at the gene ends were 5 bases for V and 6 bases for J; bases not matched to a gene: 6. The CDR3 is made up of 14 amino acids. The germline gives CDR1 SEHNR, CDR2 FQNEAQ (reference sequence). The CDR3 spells CASSPGLARNEQFF. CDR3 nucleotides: TGTGCCAGCAGCCCTGGACTAGCTCGCAATGAGCAGTTCTTC.

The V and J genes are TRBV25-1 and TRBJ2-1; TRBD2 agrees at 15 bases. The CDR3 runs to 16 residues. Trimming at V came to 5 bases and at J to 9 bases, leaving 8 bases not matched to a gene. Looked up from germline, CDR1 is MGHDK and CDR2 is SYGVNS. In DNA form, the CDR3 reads TGTGCCAGCAGTATCTCGGGACTAGCGGGAGGAGGTGAGCAGTTCTTC. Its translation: CASSISGLAGGGEQFF.

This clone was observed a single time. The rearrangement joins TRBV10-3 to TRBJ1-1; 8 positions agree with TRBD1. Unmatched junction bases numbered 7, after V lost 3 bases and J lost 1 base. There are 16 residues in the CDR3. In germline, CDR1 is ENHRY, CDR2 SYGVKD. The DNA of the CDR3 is TGTGCCATCAGTGATCATGGGACAGGAGGGAACACTGAAGCTTTCTTT. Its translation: CAISDHGTGGNTEAFF.

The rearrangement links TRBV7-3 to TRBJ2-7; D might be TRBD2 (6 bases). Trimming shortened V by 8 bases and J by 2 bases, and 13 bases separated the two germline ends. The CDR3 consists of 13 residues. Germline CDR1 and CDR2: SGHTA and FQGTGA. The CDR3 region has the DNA TGTGCCAGCGGGGGGAAGCCTGCCTACGAGCAGTACTTC. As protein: CASGGKPAYEQYF.

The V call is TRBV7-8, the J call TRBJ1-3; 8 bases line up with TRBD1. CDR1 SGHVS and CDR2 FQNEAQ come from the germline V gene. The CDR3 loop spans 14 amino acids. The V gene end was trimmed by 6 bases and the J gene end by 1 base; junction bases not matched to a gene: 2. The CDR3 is CASSYRGSGNTIYF. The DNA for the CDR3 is TGTGCCAGCAGTTACAGGGGGTCTGGAAACACCATATATTTT.

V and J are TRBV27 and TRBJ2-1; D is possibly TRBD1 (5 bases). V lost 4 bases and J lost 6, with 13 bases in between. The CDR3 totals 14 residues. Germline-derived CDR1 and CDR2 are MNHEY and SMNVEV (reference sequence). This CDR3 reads CASSSPLTVNEQFF. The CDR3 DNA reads TGTGCCAGCAGTTCCCCTCTGACAGTCAATGAGCAGTTCTTC.

The CDR3 loop is CASSESGTDQPQHF. The CDR3 DNA reads TGCGCCAGCAGTGAGTCCGGGACAGATCAGCCCCAGCATTTT. This rearrangement joins TRBV10-2 to TRBJ1-5; 7 positions agree with TRBD1. With V trimmed by 0 bases and J by 5 bases, 1 base remained unmatched. From germline, CDR1 is WSHSY and CDR2 SAAADI. This CDR3 comprises 14 residues.

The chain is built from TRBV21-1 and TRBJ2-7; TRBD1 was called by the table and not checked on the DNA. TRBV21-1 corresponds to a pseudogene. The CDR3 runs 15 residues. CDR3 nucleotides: TGTGCCAGCAGACCGATAGACAGGGCTTCCTACGAGCAGTACTTC. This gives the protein CASRPIDRASYEQYF.